This T cell receptor (beta chain) was retrieved from a study of cytotoxic CD8 clonotypes in ibrutinib-treated CLL. Overall study: Response was recorded as partial in approximately 25 patients and complete in 2; at median around 68 months, approximately 14 remained remitted and approximately twelve had progressed.

From cryopreserved PBMCs came roughly 2 micrograms of genomic DNA used for TCR beta libraries. Study-level points and caveats: In comparison with age-matched healthy donors, baseline clonality was higher and tracked circulating CD8+ T-cell counts.

This clone turned up a few times. The antigen is unknown. Some clones are missing from TCRdb's copy, which holds only in-frame ones; the method was immunoSEQ multiplex PCR. Of some 200,000 clones detected, around 70% appear once; the ten largest clones hold roughly 6.4%. Germline values: CDR1 LNHDA, CDR2 SQIVND (reference sequence). V gave up 6 bases and J gave up 8 bases; unmatched junction bases: 9. The CDR3 is 13 amino acids. This clonotype was sampled from a human donor with chronic lymphocytic leukemia. The sample was PBMCs, taken after 12 months of ibrutinib treatment. J is TRBJ1-2 and V is TRBV19; 7 positions agree with TRBD1. CDR3 region: CASRHTGERGYTF. CDR3 bases: TGTGCCAGTAGGCACACAGGGGAACGCGGCTACACCTTC.